This entry describes one T cell receptor beta chain. The assay was immunoSEQ multiplex PCR, and TCRdb's table has in-frame clones only and misses some. This sample has tens of thousands of clones, with about 86% found just once. The data originate from a study of technical replicates of blood from several donors. Per germline, CDR1 SGDLS and CDR2 YYNGEE. This CDR3 region has 13 residues. Trimming removed 3 bases from V and 5 bases from J; junction bases left unmatched: 4. The sample comprised PBMCs. The receptor was isolated from a human donor in good health. Some clones in this sample may be carry-over from other donors' samples. This chain links TRBV9 with TRBJ1-1; TRBD1 matches 7 bases. The CDR3 loop reads CASSGQGRTEAFF. CDR3 DNA sequence: TGTGCCAGCAGCGGACAGGGAAGGACTGAAGCTTTCTTT.